This TCR beta chain was captured by sequencing in a study of blood T cell repertoires in COVID-19. Trimming left V 2 bases short and J 5 bases short, with 6 bases between. Germline V gene data show CDR1 as ENHRY and CDR2 as SYGVKD. There are 13 residues in the CDR3. Original methodology: Amplified reference gene primers provided the basis for estimating nucleated cell counts. The method was immunoSEQ multiplex PCR; TCRdb's version includes in-frame clones alone and lacks a portion of them. Clonal size and the V and J genes are those of that table, whereas D and trimming came from the DNA. The sample has about 180,000 clones; 88% are singletons.

The source is a woman aged 25 to 39 with acute or convalescent COVID-19. Sequencing was performed on peripheral blood. The chain has TRBV10-3 and TRBJ2-2; D not resolved. The chain's CDR3 is CAISELETGELFF. The CDR3 DNA reads TGTGCCATCAGTGAGCTAGAAACCGGGGAGCTGTTTTTT.